This T cell receptor beta chain was sequenced during a study of T cell changes during pregnancy in multiple sclerosis. TCRdb keeps only in-frame clones here, not all; method: immunoSEQ multiplex PCR. This table holds around 81,000 clones, roughly 89% found once. The ends were cut back, 5 bases at V and 4 bases at J, with 6 bases in the middle. The CDR3 has 12 residues. Germline CDR1 is KGHSH and CDR2 is LQKENI. The sequence was collected from a female donor in good health, enrolled as a control in a pregnancy study. The chain links TRBV18 to TRBJ2-1; D is undetermined. This material consisted of peripheral blood, taken after pregnancy. CDR3 sequence (DNA): TGTGCCAGCTCAGCAACTTACAATGAGCAGTTCTTC. Translated: CASSATYNEQFF.